These 30 T cell receptor beta chains came from one sample sequenced in a study of spatial heterogeneity in lung cancer. TCRdb passed the 5' RACE reads through MiXCR, listing each CDR3 protein once. The sample lists about 12,000 distinct CDR3 sequences, roughly an eighth occurring once. As for time point: sample taken at primary tumor resection. Whole RNA from tumor, nontumor lung or frozen PBMC was sequenced unsorted. The source was PBMCs, collected at surgery. These receptors were obtained from a female donor with early-stage non-small cell lung cancer.

The chain uses TRBV4-1 and TRBJ2-3; possible D gene TRBD1, 6 bases. Germline V gives CDR1 MGHRA, CDR2 YSYEKL. This CDR3 is 14 amino acids long. With 4 bases removed from V and 6 bases from J, the gap between germline ends came to 14 bases. The CDR3 DNA reads TGCGCCAGCAGCCTAAGGACAGAAGGGGATACGCAGTATTTT. This sequence encodes CASSLRTEGDTQYF.

This clonotype has at least ten counts. The J gene is TRBJ2-7, the V gene TRBV5-1; 8 bases align to TRBD1. CDR3 length: 15 amino acids. CDR1 is SGHRS, CDR2 YFSETQ, per germline. Unmatched junction bases numbered 9, after V lost 2 bases and J lost 5 bases. The CDR3 spells CASSLPSGQVDEQYF. CDR3 DNA sequence: TGCGCCAGCAGCTTACCGTCGGGACAGGTCGACGAGCAGTACTTC.

In its sample, this clonotype is medium-sized. The chain recombines TRBV7-9 with TRBJ2-3, with no clear D. CDR1 is SEHNR, CDR2 FQNEAQ, per germline (reference sequence). This CDR3 is 12 amino acids long. Trimming removed 5 bases from V and 0 bases from J, with 3 bases in between. The DNA of the CDR3 is TGTGCCAGCAGCCTGAGCACAGATACGCAGTATTTT. It specifies CASSLSTDTQYF.

This clonotype came up many times. The chain is built from TRBV18 and TRBJ1-1, with D possibly TRBD1 on 5 matching bases. There are 17 residues in the CDR3. Trimming removed 8 bases at V and 1 base at J, with 23 bases between. Germline-derived CDR1 and CDR2 are KGHSH and LQKENI. The CDR3 coding sequence is TGTGCCAGCCCCCCCCGGGGCGGCGCGGGGTGGAACACTGAAGCTTTCTTT. The encoded protein is CASPPRGGAGWNTEAFF.

V usage is TRBV11-3 and J usage is TRBJ2-1; a weak D match, TRBD1 (6 bases). Looked up from germline, CDR1 is SGHNT and CDR2 is YENEEA. The CDR3 is 13 residues long. V dropped 1 base and J dropped 6 bases, with 7 bases sitting between them. CDR3 in DNA: TGTGCCAGCAGCTTAGGACAGGTCAATGAGCAGTTCTTC. Amino acids: CASSLGQVNEQFF.

By its share, this clonotype is medium-sized. V and J are TRBV2 and TRBJ2-5; no definite D call. CDR1 is SNHLY, CDR2 FYNNEI, per germline. This CDR3 has 13 residues. The V gene lost 4 bases and the J gene lost 2 bases, with 8 bases spanning the gap. In DNA form, the CDR3 reads TGTGCCAGCAGTGGAACCCCTCAAGAGACCCAGTACTTC. This codes for CASSGTPQETQYF. The entire variable domain, with the rest obtained from reference TRBV2 and TRBJ2-5, is as follows: EPEVTQTPSHQVTQMGQEVILRCVPISNHLYFYWYRQILGQKVEFLVSFYNNEISEKSEIFDDQFSVERPDGSNFTLKIRSTKLEDSAMYFCASSGTPQETQYFGPGTRLLVL.

A remark on this clonotype: At one end, the junction sequence differs from germline, possibly due to a read error. The chain is built from TRBV18 and TRBJ2-6, with TRBD2 identical over 8 bases. Germline V gene lookup returns CDR1 KGHSH and CDR2 LQKENI. The CDR3 loop spans 13 amino acids. In nucleotides, the CDR3 is TGTGCCAGCTCGCCGGGGGGGGCCTACGTCCTGACTTTC. Translating gives CASSPGGAYVLTF.

This clonotype was detected many times. The rearrangement uses TRBV18 and TRBJ1-1; D possibly corresponds to TRBD1 (6 bases). CDR1 is KGHSH and CDR2 is LQKENI in the germline V gene. Trimming took 3 bases from V and 1 from J, leaving 12 bases between them. The CDR3 covers 15 residues. The CDR3: CASSPTGTTNTEAFF. The CDR3 DNA sequence: TGTGCCAGCTCACCCACCGGGACAACGAACACTGAAGCTTTCTTT.

In its sample, this clonotype was seen many times. This chain joins TRBV29-1 and TRBJ2-1; 7 bases map to TRBD2. CDR3 length equals 16 residues. Germline V lookup: CDR1 SQVTM, CDR2 ANQGSEA. The trim removed 5 bases at V and 9 bases at J, leaving 19 bases unmatched. The CDR3 is CSVLEVGRALESEQFF. The DNA for the CDR3 is TGCAGCGTTCTCGAAGTAGGGAGGGCCCTGGAGAGTGAGCAGTTCTTC.

This chain connects TRBV20-1 to TRBJ2-7; possibly TRBD1 for D (5 bases). The ends were cut back, 6 bases at V and 3 bases at J, with 12 bases in the middle. The germline V gene has CDR1 DFQATT and CDR2 SNEGSKA (reference sequence). The CDR3 runs to 12 residues. The CDR3 here is CSAPRAGYEQYF. The CDR3 region has the DNA TGCAGTGCCCCCAGGGCAGGCTACGAGCAGTACTTC.

CDR3 protein: CAISEGTGTLGEQYF. The CDR3 DNA follows: TGTGCCATCAGTGAGGGGACAGGGACACTAGGCGAGCAGTACTTC. This chain joins TRBV10-3 and TRBJ2-7; TRBD1 matches 9 bases. CDR1 is ENHRY and CDR2 is SYGVKD in the germline V gene. With 2 bases clipped from V and 6 bases from J, the junction kept 8 bases outside the gene matches. The CDR3 is 15 amino acids.

This chain connects TRBV5-5 to TRBJ2-1; D possibly matches TRBD1 or TRBD2 (5 bases each). The length of the CDR3 is 11 residues. From germline, CDR1 is SGHKS and CDR2 YYEKEE (reference sequence). V lost 6 bases to trimming and J lost 15 bases, with 16 bases between them. CDR3 nucleotide sequence: TGTGCCAGCAACTCCGGGGACGAGAGGTTCTTC. Its translation: CASNSGDERFF.

By share, this clonotype counts as medium-sized. V is TRBV2 and J is TRBJ1-2, with D possibly TRBD1 on 6 matching bases. The CDR3 totals 14 residues. CDR1 is SNHLY and CDR2 is FYNNEI in the germline V gene. V shed 5 bases and J shed 2 bases, with 12 bases lying between them. Written as DNA, the CDR3 is TGTGCCAGCAGTCTAGAACAGGGCAACTATGGCTACACCTTC. Residues: CASSLEQGNYGYTF.

This clonotype was observed many times. The rearrangement uses TRBV20-1 and TRBJ2-3; tentatively, D is TRBD1 (5 bases). Germline-derived CDR1 and CDR2 are DFQATT and SNEGSKA (reference sequence). V dropped 6 bases and J dropped 4 bases, with 8 bases sitting between them. The CDR3 covers 11 residues. The CDR3 DNA is TGCAGTGCAACCAGGGCAGATACGCAGTATTTT. Its translation is CSATRADTQYF.

This clonotype came up many times. The genes are TRBV29-1 and TRBJ2-7; TRBD1 might be the D (6 bases). V lost 1 base to trimming and J lost 6 bases, with 16 bases between them. Per germline, CDR1 SQVTM and CDR2 ANQGSEA. CDR3 size: 14 residues. This CDR3 reads CSVEGRTAMSEQYF. CDR3 coding DNA: TGCAGCGTTGAAGGCCGGACAGCCATGAGCGAGCAGTACTTC.

CDR3 nucleotides: TGTGCCAGCAGTTACGGGTCGCGGAACACCGGGGAGCTGTTTTTT. Translated, it gives CASSYGSRNTGELFF. The chain recombines TRBV6-6 with TRBJ2-2; D not resolved. The CDR3 consists of 15 residues. Trimming shortened V by 2 bases and J by 1 base, and 8 bases separated the two germline ends. Germline V gives CDR1 MNHNY, CDR2 SVGAGI (reference sequence).

This clonotype was seen ten or more times. This sequence joins TRBV18 and TRBJ2-6; possible D gene TRBD1, 5 bases. The CDR3 contains 16 residues. Trimming shortened V by 2 bases and J by 2 bases, and 10 bases separated the two germline ends. Germline loops: CDR1 KGHSH, CDR2 LQKENI. DNA for the CDR3: TGTGCCAGCTCACCATCTAGGGGCACTGGGGCCAACGTCCTGACTTTC. Protein: CASSPSRGTGANVLTF.

This clonotype was picked up many times. The chain uses TRBV7-2 and TRBJ2-3; 9 bases are shared with TRBD2. CDR1 and CDR2 from the germline V gene are SGHTA and FQGNSA. The CDR3 has 16 amino acids. The V and J ends lost 5 bases and 2 bases, in that order; junction bases with no gene match: 8. The CDR3 sequence is CASSGGLARFTDTQYF. CDR3 DNA: TGTGCCAGCAGCGGTGGACTAGCGCGTTTCACAGATACGCAGTATTTT. Full variable domain (outside the CDR3, taken from reference TRBV7-2 and TRBJ2-3): GAGVSQSPSNKVTEKGKDVELRCDPISGHTALYWYRQSLGQGLEFLIYFQGNSAPDKSGLPSDRFSAERTGGSVSTLTIQRTQQEDSAVYLCASSGGLARFTDTQYFGPGTRLTVL.

The sample holds many counts of this clonotype. V is TRBV14 and J is TRBJ2-7, with D possibly matching TRBD2 (5 bases). From germline, CDR1 is SGHDN and CDR2 FVKESK. V was clipped by 2 bases and J by 1 base, with 21 bases between them. The CDR3 sequence is 18 residues long. Here the CDR3 DNA reads TGTGCCAGCAGCCAAACTTTAAGAGCGGAGTGGAAGTCCTACGAGCAGTACTTC. It is translated as CASSQTLRAEWKSYEQYF.

This clonotype was detected many times. The V and J genes are TRBV21-1 and TRBJ2-7; the table gives TRBD1 as D, unverified against the DNA. TRBV21-1 is shown as a pseudogene. The CDR3 has 17 residues. CDR3 nucleotide sequence: TGTGCCAGCAGTTACCTCCTCGCGGGGGCGGGCTCCTACGAGCAGTACTTC. It codes for CASSYLLAGAGSYEQYF.

This clonotype has at least ten counts. The genes are TRBV7-8 and TRBJ1-1; TRBD1 matches 12 bases. Trimming cost V 5 bases and J 5 bases; bases outside gene matches: 12. This CDR3 comprises 17 residues. Germline V lookup: CDR1 SGHVS, CDR2 FQNEAQ. Here the CDR3 DNA reads TGTGCCAGCAGCCCCAGGGCGGGACAGGGGGCGACGACTGAAGCTTTCTTT. Protein: CASSPRAGQGATTEAFF.

In its sample, this clonotype ranks as medium-sized. The chain is built from TRBV7-8 and TRBJ1-5; no firm D call. V was shortened by 5 bases and J by 1 base, with 9 bases between the two germline ends. The germline gives CDR1 SGHVS, CDR2 FQNEAQ. The CDR3 runs to 14 residues. DNA of the CDR3: TGTGCCAGCAGCCGTGCGGGGAGCAATCAGCCCCAGCATTTT. This gives the protein CASSRAGSNQPQHF.

Sample share makes this clonotype medium-sized. This chain joins TRBV5-6 and TRBJ1-4; TRBD1 might be the D (6 bases). V was cut by 5 bases and J by 7 bases, with 21 bases left in between. Germline loops: CDR1 SGHDT, CDR2 YYEEEE. The CDR3 has 16 residues. The CDR3, as DNA: TGTGCCAGCAGTCAAAGTTCAGGGGACGGAGCTGAAAAACTGTTTTTT. Translation gives CASSQSSGDGAEKLFF.

The rearrangement uses TRBV29-1 and TRBJ1-3; 7 bases map to TRBD1. From germline, CDR1 is SQVTM and CDR2 ANQGSEA. Losses at the gene ends were 7 bases for V and 6 bases for J; bases not matched to a gene: 9. The CDR3 is 13 residues long. The CDR3 DNA reads as TGCAGCGCTGGGACAGCCGAGGAAAACACCATATATTTT. Amino acids: CSAGTAEENTIYF.

This clonotype is medium-sized in the sample. V usage is TRBV7-2 and J usage is TRBJ1-1; unclear D gene. CDR1 SGHTA and CDR2 FQGNSA come from the germline V gene. V lost 0 bases and J lost 1, with 9 bases in between. The CDR3 is made up of 15 amino acids. CDR3 sequence (DNA): TGTGCCAGCAGCTTAGCCACGCCATGGAACACTGAAGCTTTCTTT. It yields the protein CASSLATPWNTEAFF.

This clonotype occurred a few times. The chain couples TRBV3-1 to TRBJ2-7, with unresolved D. Between the trimmed V and J ends, which lost 0 bases and 0 bases, there was a span of 9 bases. CDR3 size: 15 residues. Germline CDR1 LGHDT, CDR2 YNNKEL (reference sequence). In DNA form, the CDR3 reads TGTGCCAGCAGCCAAGAACAAGGAAGCTCCTACGAGCAGTACTTC. This translates into CASSQEQGSSYEQYF.

As DNA, the CDR3 is TGCAGCGTTGAAGATCCAGGGGCAGGGCAGCGCGACCAAGAGACCCAGTACTTC. Its translation: CSVEDPGAGQRDQETQYF. This rearrangement joins TRBV29-1 to TRBJ2-5; D possibly corresponds to TRBD1 (6 bases). Deletions cut 0 bases from V and 0 bases from J, with 20 bases between. The CDR3 sequence is 18 residues long. Germline V lookup: CDR1 SQVTM, CDR2 ANQGSEA.

This clonotype was observed at least ten times. V and J are TRBV6-2 or TRBV6-3 and TRBJ2-2; 8 bases fit TRBD1. The CDR3 sequence is 14 residues long. CDR1 and CDR2 from the germline V gene are MNHEY and SVGEGT. This CDR3 is CASSGTGNTGELFF. In DNA, the CDR3 is TGTGCTAGCTCCGGGACAGGGAACACCGGGGAGCTGTTTTTT.

The rearrangement uses TRBV3-1 and TRBJ2-7; 9 bases line up with TRBD2. V was pared by 1 base and J by 5 bases, with 9 bases of the junction left unmatched. The CDR3 is 16 residues long. Germline V lookup: CDR1 LGHDT, CDR2 YNNKEL (reference sequence). In nucleotides, the CDR3 is TGTGCCAGCAGCCAAGCGGCGGGAGGGCCGGGGCACGAGCAGTACTTC. It yields the protein CASSQAAGGPGHEQYF.

This clonotype was observed many times. The chain uses TRBV19 and TRBJ2-2; D is possibly TRBD2 (6 bases). The CDR3 extends over 18 amino acids. Germline assignment: CDR1 LNHDA and CDR2 SQIVND (reference sequence). Trimming stripped 5 bases from V and 0 bases from J, with 19 bases between. CDR3: CASSSGTVQASNTGELFF. The CDR3 nucleotides are TGTGCCAGTAGTTCCGGGACTGTACAGGCTTCGAACACCGGGGAGCTGTTTTTT.